A single sample gave rise to the 27 T cell receptor beta chains below, sequenced in a study of cytomegalovirus exposure and HLA in healthy donors. The PCR employed 60 Vbeta primers together with 13 Jbeta primers. Generated by immunoSEQ multiplex PCR, the TCRdb table keeps only in-frame clones and is missing some. The sample has roughly 77,000 clones, 9.5% to 13% seen once; the top ten hold over 20%. Sequencing used PBMCs. These receptors were obtained from a man aged 60 to 69 in good health and CMV-seropositive.

The V and J genes are TRBV27 and TRBJ2-7; 8 nucleotides match TRBD1. With V trimmed by 3 bases and J by 2 bases, 6 bases remained unmatched. Germline CDR1 and CDR2: MNHEY and SMNVEV (reference sequence). This CDR3 is built from 15 residues. The CDR3 is CASSFSGTGPYEQYV. The CDR3 bases are TGTGCCAGCAGTTTCTCCGGGACAGGTCCCTACGAGCAGTACGTC.

This clone showed up just a few times. This chain connects TRBV27 to TRBJ1-2; a possible D gene is TRBD1 (5 bases). Looked up from germline, CDR1 is MNHEY and CDR2 is SMNVEV (reference sequence). This CDR3 has 15 residues. Trimming cost V 6 bases and J 5 bases, with 19 bases left between them. This CDR3 is CASSLGFTGIYGYTF. As DNA, the CDR3 is TGTGCCAGCAGCTTGGGTTTTACAGGAATTTATGGCTACACCTTC.

This clone was counted only a few times. The V gene is TRBV30, the J gene TRBJ2-3; 7 nucleotides line up with TRBD2. The trim removed 3 bases at V and 2 bases at J, leaving 8 bases unmatched. The CDR3 runs 15 residues. The germline gives CDR1 GTSNPN, CDR2 SVGIG (reference sequence). The CDR3 sequence is CAWSGLADVTDTQYF. DNA of the CDR3: TGTGCCTGGAGCGGCCTAGCGGACGTCACAGATACGCAGTATTTT.

CDR3 amino acids: CASSFQGSAFF. For the CDR3, the DNA is TGTGCCAGCAGCTTCCAGGGGAGCGCTTTCTTT. The gene calls are TRBV5-4 and TRBJ1-1; possibly TRBD1 for D (6 bases). The CDR3 contains 11 residues. Germline CDR1 SGHNT, CDR2 YYREEE (reference sequence). Trimming took 2 bases from V and 11 from J, leaving 10 bases between them.

The J gene is TRBJ2-5, the V gene TRBV19, with a tentative D call TRBD2 (5 bases). V dropped 4 bases and J dropped 7 bases, with 13 bases sitting between them. The CDR3 extends over 13 amino acids. Germline V CDR1 and CDR2: LNHDA, SQIVND (reference sequence). CDR3 sequence reads: CASSNGEVATQYF. Here the CDR3 DNA reads TGTGCCAGTAGTAACGGGGAAGTGGCGACCCAGTACTTC.

The rearrangement uses TRBV5-1 and TRBJ2-5, with D possibly being TRBD1 (6 bases). Germline V CDR1 and CDR2: SGHRS, YFSETQ. Between the trimmed V and J ends, which lost 0 bases and 2 bases, there was a span of 11 bases. The CDR3 runs to 15 residues. CDR3 coding DNA: TGCGCCAGCAGCTTGGAGACAGGCTTTCAAGAGACCCAGTACTTC. This encodes CASSLETGFQETQYF.

This clone came up a few times. The chain links TRBV30 to TRBJ2-1; a possible D gene is TRBD2 (5 bases). The germline CDR1 and CDR2 sequences are GTSNPN and SVGIG (reference sequence). The CDR3 runs 14 residues. Trimming stripped 4 bases from V and 5 bases from J, with 15 bases between. CDR3 DNA sequence: TGTGCCTGGACACTTGGCGGGCGCCACAATGAGCAGTTCTTC. Translated, it gives CAWTLGGRHNEQFF.

The chain couples TRBV6-5 to TRBJ2-7; TRBD2 aligns across 8 bases. V was pared by 2 bases and J by 0 bases, with 3 bases of the junction left unmatched. Germline V gene data show CDR1 as MNHEY and CDR2 as SVGAGI. This CDR3 is 15 amino acids long. The CDR3 nucleotides are TGTGCCAGCAGTTACGGAGCGGGGGCCTCCTACGAGCAGTACGTC. This codes for CASSYGAGASYEQYV.

The chain couples TRBV18 to TRBJ2-3, with 10 bases that match TRBD2. The CDR3 is 16 amino acids. Germline V lookup: CDR1 KGHSH, CDR2 LQKENI. J lost 4 bases, V lost 2 bases, and 6 bases had no gene match. Written as DNA, the CDR3 is TGTGCCAGCTCACCAAGTCTAGCGGGAGCCGCAGATACGCAGTATTTT. Translated, it gives CASSPSLAGAADTQYF.

This clone was counted between two and nine times. The chain carries TRBV21-1 and TRBJ2-3; the DNA was not used to check the table's D call, TRBD2. TRBV21-1 is recorded as a pseudogene. CDR3 length: 15 residues. CDR3 DNA: TGTGCCAGTGGGTCAGCGGGGGGGTCTTTTGATACGCAGTATTTT. Amino acid sequence: CASGSAGGSFDTQYF.

This clone was observed many times. The genes are TRBV7-8 and TRBJ2-5, with 8 nucleotides matching TRBD2. Unmatched junction bases numbered 3, after V lost 2 bases and J lost 4 bases. Germline V gene data show CDR1 as SGHVS and CDR2 as FQNEAQ. The CDR3 is 14 amino acids. CDR3 region: CASSLSGLAETQYF. In DNA, the CDR3 is TGTGCCAGCAGCTTAAGCGGACTAGCAGAGACCCAGTACTTC.

This chain uses TRBV10-1 with TRBJ2-7; 12 bases line up with TRBD1. CDR3 length: 15 residues. Germline CDR1 reads WNHNN; CDR2 reads SYGVQD (reference sequence). V lost 6 bases and J lost 3; bases outside the gene matches: 6. The CDR3 region is CASSLGTGGVYEQYV. Here the CDR3 DNA reads TGCGCCAGCAGCCTTGGGACAGGGGGCGTCTACGAGCAGTACGTC.

This clone was counted between two and nine times. The CDR3 nucleotides read TGCGCCAGCAGCTTGGAGACGGGACTGATCTACGAGCAGTACTTC. It yields the protein CASSLETGLIYEQYF. The genes are TRBV5-1 and TRBJ2-7, with D maybe TRBD2 (6 bases). The CDR3 covers 15 residues. Looked up from germline, CDR1 is SGHRS and CDR2 is YFSETQ. V was shortened by 0 bases and J by 3 bases, with 13 bases between the two germline ends. The variable domain in full, completed from reference TRBV5-1 and TRBJ2-7, reads KAGVTQTPRYLIKTRGQQVTLSCSPISGHRSVSWYQQTPGQGLQFLFEYFSETQRNKGNFPGRFSGRQFSNSRSEMNVSTLELGDSALYLCASSLETGLIYEQYFGPGTRLTVT.

This sequence joins TRBV6-5 and TRBJ2-5, with 7 bases matching TRBD1. From germline, CDR1 is MNHEY and CDR2 SVGAGI. CDR3 length: 16 amino acids. The V gene end was trimmed by 0 bases and the J gene end by 5 bases; junction bases not matched to a gene: 9. For the CDR3, the DNA is TGTGCCAGCAGTTACTCGATGGCAGGGGGTCAGGAGACCCAGTACTTC. It encodes CASSYSMAGGQETQYF.

J is TRBJ2-5 and V is TRBV7-9, with TRBD2 matching 7 bases. The V and J ends lost 5 bases and 0 bases, in that order; junction bases with no gene match: 9. CDR3 size: 16 residues. Germline V gives CDR1 SEHNR, CDR2 FQNEAQ (reference sequence). The CDR3 loop reads CASSTRDRGDQETQYF. The CDR3 coding sequence is TGTGCCAGCAGCACCCGAGATCGGGGGGACCAAGAGACCCAGTACTTC. Using reference TRBV7-9 and TRBJ2-5 for the parts outside the CDR3, the full variable domain is DTGVSQNPRHKITKRGQNVTFRCDPISEHNRLYWYRQTLGQGPEFLTYFQNEAQLEKSRLLSDRFSAERPKGSFSTLEIQRTEQGDSAMYLCASSTRDRGDQETQYFGPGTRLLVL.

This clone occurred a few times. An end of the junction differs from the germline gene, which may be a read error. The V call is TRBV6-1, the J call TRBJ1-1; D not certain. The CDR3 consists of 13 residues. CDR1 is MNHNS, CDR2 SASEGT, per germline. Written as DNA, the CDR3 is TGTGCCAGCAGAGGCGGAGCGAACCCTGAAGCTTTCTTT. Translating it yields CASRGGANPEAFF.

The rearrangement uses TRBV2 and TRBJ2-5, with a possible D match to TRBD1 (6 bases). The J call may be mistaken, given a closer DNA end match to TRBJ2-7. Germline V lookup: CDR1 SNHLY, CDR2 FYNNEI. CDR3 length: 14 residues. The CDR3 nucleotides are TGTGCCAGCATCTTACTACAGGGCCCGTACGAGCAGTACTTC. Translating it yields CASILLQGPYEQYF.

V is TRBV28 and J is TRBJ1-2; D may be TRBD1 (6 bases). Germline V gives CDR1 MDHEN, CDR2 SYDVKM. The CDR3 covers 13 residues. Trimming left V 10 bases short and J 2 bases short, with 14 bases between. Here the CDR3 reads CAIGPGQNYGYTF. The CDR3 coding sequence is TGTGCCATAGGACCTGGACAGAACTATGGCTACACCTTC.

V usage is TRBV27 and J usage is TRBJ1-1; 10 bases line up with TRBD1. Germline loops: CDR1 MNHEY, CDR2 SMNVEV (reference sequence). V dropped 2 bases and J dropped 3; count of bases not matched to a gene: 9. The CDR3 has 17 residues. CDR3 protein: CASSLLTGQGEHTEAFF. CDR3 nucleotide sequence: TGTGCCAGCAGTTTACTCACCGGACAGGGGGAGCACACTGAAGCTTTCTTT.

The chain carries TRBV5-6 and TRBJ1-5; 9 bases are a match to TRBD1. The CDR3 is 15 residues long. V lost 5 bases to trimming and J lost 3 bases; unmatched junction nucleotides: 6. CDR1 is SGHDT and CDR2 is YYEEEE in the germline V gene. CDR3: CASSFGTGLNQPQHF. The CDR3 bases are TGTGCCAGCAGTTTCGGGACAGGGCTCAATCAGCCCCAGCATTTT. Full variable domain (outside the CDR3, taken from reference TRBV5-6 and TRBJ1-5): DAGVTQSPTHLIKTRGQQVTLRCSPKSGHDTVSWYQQALGQGPQFIFQYYEEEERQRGNFPDRFSGHQFPNYSSELNVNALLLGDSALYLCASSFGTGLNQPQHFGDGTRLSIL.

This clone was counted a few times. The chain couples TRBV6-5 to TRBJ1-2, with 9 bases matching TRBD1. CDR1 is MNHEY, CDR2 SVGAGI, per germline. Trimming cost V 5 bases and J 4 bases; bases outside gene matches: 5. This CDR3 spans 14 amino acids. CDR3 region: CASSPGTGSYGYTF. The CDR3 bases are TGTGCCAGCAGTCCTGGGACAGGGTCCTATGGCTACACCTTC.

The CDR3 region is CSVGGGYGYTF. DNA of the CDR3: TGCAGCGTCGGGGGGGGATATGGCTACACCTTC. J is TRBJ1-2 and V is TRBV29-1; a weak D match, TRBD1 (5 bases). This CDR3 comprises 11 residues. V lost 6 bases, J lost 5 bases, and 10 bases lay in between. Germline V gives CDR1 SQVTM, CDR2 ANQGSEA.

This clone was seen more than once but under ten times. The J gene is TRBJ1-2, the V gene TRBV5-1; 9 positions match TRBD1. The germline V gene has CDR1 SGHRS and CDR2 YFSETQ. The ends lost 4 bases at V and 2 bases at J; junction bases unmatched: 6. The CDR3 contains 15 residues. CDR3 in DNA: TGCGCCAGCAGCCCCTGGACAGGGGTCAACTATGGCTACACCTTC. Its translation is CASSPWTGVNYGYTF. The complete variable domain, with remaining parts taken from reference TRBV5-1 and TRBJ1-2, reads KAGVTQTPRYLIKTRGQQVTLSCSPISGHRSVSWYQQTPGQGLQFLFEYFSETQRNKGNFPGRFSGRQFSNSRSEMNVSTLELGDSALYLCASSPWTGVNYGYTFGSGTRLTVV.

This clone occurred a few times. This rearrangement joins TRBV19 to TRBJ2-4, with 9 bases matching TRBD1. With V trimmed by 1 base and J by 15 bases, 7 bases remained unmatched. Per germline, CDR1 LNHDA and CDR2 SQIVND (reference sequence). This CDR3 is 13 amino acids long. CDR3 coding DNA: TGTGCCAGTAGTATAGTAGACAGGGGGGATTGGTACTTC. Protein sequence: CASSIVDRGDWYF.

The CDR3 DNA is TGCGCCAGCAGCTTAGGGACAGCTACACTGAAGGCTTTCTTT. Amino acids: CASSLGTATLKAFF. V gene TRBV5-1 combines with J gene TRBJ1-1, with 7 bases matching TRBD1. With V trimmed by 2 bases and J by 11 bases, 12 bases remained unmatched. Germline CDR1 is SGHRS and CDR2 is YFSETQ. The CDR3 totals 14 residues.

The chain recombines TRBV7-2 with TRBJ2-3, with 12 bases lining up with TRBD2. The CDR3 runs to 16 residues. V gave up 1 base and J gave up 1 base; unmatched junction bases: 0. From germline, CDR1 is SGHTA and CDR2 FQGNSA. The CDR3 nucleotides read TGTGCCAGCAGCTTAGGACTAGCGGGGGGCACAGATACGCAGTATTTT. Translating it yields CASSLGLAGGTDTQYF.

This clone turned up a few times. The chain uses TRBV19 and TRBJ1-6, with TRBD1 as a possible D gene (5 bases). The CDR3 is made up of 15 amino acids. V dropped 7 bases and J dropped 6 bases, with 16 bases sitting between them. CDR1 and CDR2 from the germline V gene are LNHDA and SQIVND (reference sequence). The CDR3 DNA is TGTGCCAGTACCCCGGACACAAAAGCTAATTCACCCCTCCACTTT. It yields the protein CASTPDTKANSPLHF.